This T cell receptor beta chain derives from a study of blood T cell repertoires in COVID-19 (dated by TCRdb to the early 2020s). With respect to the entire study: Samples covering the acute and convalescent phases of COVID-19 were provided by collaborators in the United States, Italy and Spain. The prospective study material was composed of cDNA or gDNA derived from T cells, B-cell-depleted T cells, or PBMCs. The dataset comprised deeply sampled blood TCRbeta repertoires from subjects exposed to, actively infected with, or recovered from COVID-19. A freely available public database, intended as a resource for researchers studying the immune response to SARS-CoV-2, is where the repertoires were released. The samples were drawn from two sources: the first 160 participants of the ongoing ImmuneRACE study, and over 1,000 subjects contributed by 6 global collaborators. Nearly every sample came with metadata listing a de-identified subject ID, COVID-19 status, age in years and sex. Where available, HLA class I and class II types were obtained from metadata supplied by the sample provider rather than from assay-based typing. Overall results and qualifications from the work: How much clinical and demographic metadata was included differed by source and by participant, and the metadata was provided uncurated.

The germline V gene sets CDR1 to KGHDR and CDR2 to SFDVKD. V and J are trimmed by 5 bases and 6 bases, and the gene matches miss 18 bases of the junction. Including cysteine and phenylalanine, the CDR3 has 19 amino acids. The kept DNA is CDR3 alone, 57 bases in frame from the first base. The collaborating institutions used their own protocols to collect whole blood in K2EDTA tubes. Collaborator samples were shipped for TCRbeta analysis as frozen whole blood, isolated PBMCs, or DNA extracted from either sample type. TCRbeta CDR3 regions were amplified from genomic DNA by means of the immunoSEQ Assay, a bias-controlled multiplex PCR. Per the authors' processing: Nucleated cell counts per sample were estimated from amplification of reference gene primers within the assay. To quantify the absolute abundance of each unique TCRbeta CDR3 rearrangement, sequence reads were collapsed and filtered. Productive Simpson clonality was computed per sample as the square root of Simpson's diversity index over productive rearrangements. Here the immuneACCESS table is served through TCRdb, limited to in-frame sequences with V and J called. Missing clones are a known gap in these copies; in checked studies unresolved V genes cover under half, and the rest lacks a known reason. From that table come the V and J calls and clone size; the DNA was used to work out D and trimming. This sample gives roughly 250,000 clones in total; approximately 79% of them show up just once. Jointly, the top ten make up under 5.5% of the sample.

Notes on this clone: Its binding antigen is unknown. No base quality values were provided; no much bigger clone lies one nucleotide off.

The sequence links TRBV24-1 to TRBJ1-2; 12 middle bases align to TRBD1. The sample consisted of peripheral blood. This receptor was identified in a woman older than 75 with active or convalescent COVID-19. The CDR3 amino acid sequence is: CATSGDDRDRGLTIDGYTF. The DNA sequence is as follows: TGTGCCACCAGTGGTGATGACCGGGACAGGGGGCTTACTATCGATGGCTACACCTTC.